This TCR beta chain was found in a study of T cell responses to AZD1222 COVID-19 vaccine. Researchers grouped second doses given at about 4 or about 12 weeks into one pool. The CDR3 extends over 14 amino acids. CDR1 and CDR2 from the germline V gene are MNHEY and SMNVEV (reference sequence). Trimming removed 3 bases from V and 0 bases from J, with 6 bases in between. A remark on this clone: No antigen is known for it.

Method: immunoSEQ multiplex PCR; TCRdb's copy keeps in-frame clones and lacks some. Here the sample spans fewer than 120,000 clones, 85% to 95% being singletons. Study-wide findings and caveats: Regions 160-218 and 743-854 held dominance among vaccine-associated CD4 TCRs, which spanned spike. No day 14 peak samples; only post-peak repertoires were characterized. Clonal diversity was possibly underestimated, and white British individuals and females predominated among donors.

The clonotype was recovered from an adult who received the AZD1222 COVID-19 vaccine. The V and J genes are TRBV27 and TRBJ1-3; D gene uncertain. The material sequenced was peripheral blood, taken 28 days after the second AZD1222 dose. In nucleotides, the CDR3 is TGTGCCAGCAGTTTGAAGGGCTCTGGAAACACCATATATTTT. Translating gives CASSLKGSGNTIYF.